The clone carrying this T cell receptor (beta chain) was seen many times. Its specificity is unknown. The data were obtained in a study of T-cell reconstitution after alpha-beta-depleted transplantation in children. Preparing the TCRbeta library involved the use of unique molecular identifiers. TCRdb itself ran the PCR reads through MiXCR, one entry per CDR3 protein. The repertoire holds about 980,000 distinct CDR3 sequences, with 25% to 35% as singletons. Per germline, CDR1 SGHRS and CDR2 YFSETQ. The CDR3 runs to 14 residues. The germline V and J ends were trimmed by 3 bases and 1 base, with 10 bases remaining between them. Study-level results: There were reportedly several hundred expanded graft clones from which alpha-beta T cells came about two months after transplant. Newly generated T cells supplied most T-cell counts and diversity one year post-transplant.

This rearrangement joins TRBV5-1 to TRBJ1-1, with TRBD1 as a possible D gene (5 bases). This TCR came from a boy in the first two years of life who had a stem cell transplant for SCID, so the T cells may come from the graft donor. This sample comprised PBMCs, mostly from graft donor cells, obtained 360 days after TCRalphabeta/CD19-depleted stem cell transplant. CDR3 region: CASSSRGANTEAFF. The CDR3 DNA reads TGCGCCAGCAGCTCCCGCGGGGCGAACACTGAAGCTTTCTTT.